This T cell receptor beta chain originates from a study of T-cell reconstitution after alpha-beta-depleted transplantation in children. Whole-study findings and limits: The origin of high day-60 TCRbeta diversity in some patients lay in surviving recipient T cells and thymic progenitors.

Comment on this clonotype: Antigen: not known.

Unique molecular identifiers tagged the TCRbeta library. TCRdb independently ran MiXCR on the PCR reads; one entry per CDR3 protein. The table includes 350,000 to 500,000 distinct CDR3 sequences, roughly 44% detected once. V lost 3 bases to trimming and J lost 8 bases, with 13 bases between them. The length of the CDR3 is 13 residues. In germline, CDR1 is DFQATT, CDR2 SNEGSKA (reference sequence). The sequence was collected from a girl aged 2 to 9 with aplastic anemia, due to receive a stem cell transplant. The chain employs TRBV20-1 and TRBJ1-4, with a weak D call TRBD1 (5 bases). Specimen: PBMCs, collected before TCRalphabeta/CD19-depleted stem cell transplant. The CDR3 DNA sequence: TGCAGTGCTAGGATCGACAGTGAGGAAAAACTGTTTTTT. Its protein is CSARIDSEEKLFF.